The following is a TCR beta chain sequence with its context. There are 15 residues in the CDR3. With 3 bases clipped from V and 4 bases from J, the junction kept 8 bases outside the gene matches. CDR1 is SGHNT, CDR2 YENEEA, per germline. Assay: immunoSEQ multiplex PCR; the TCRdb copy retains only in-frame clones and omits some. The sample has about 48,000 clones, 85% to 90% seen once. This sample was taken from a study of blood T cell repertoires in COVID-19. About the research overall: Researchers got acute and convalescent COVID-19 samples from the United States, Italy and Spain. PBMCs, B-cell-depleted T cells, or T cells provided the cDNA or gDNA that made up the material.

Sequencing was performed on peripheral blood. The sequence came from an elderly woman with COVID-19, enrolled during active disease. This sequence joins TRBV11-3 and TRBJ2-7; 8 nucleotides agree with TRBD1. The CDR3: CASSLRQGTGYEQYF. The CDR3 DNA follows: TGTGCCAGCAGCTTGAGACAGGGGACCGGTTACGAGCAGTACTTC. Combining the CDR3 with reference TRBV11-3 and TRBJ2-7 gives the whole variable domain EAGVVQSPRYKIIEKKQPVAFWCNPISGHNTLYWYLQNLGQGPELLIRYENEEAVDDSQLPKDRFSAERLKGVDSTLKIQPAELGDSAVYLCASSLRQGTGYEQYFGPGTRLTVT.